This T cell receptor beta chain was captured in a study of radiotherapy plus CTLA-4 blockade in lung cancer. The study, taken as a whole, reports: Best predicting response, reportedly, were early blood T cell clone dynamics, with interferon-beta.

TCRdb keeps only in-frame clones here, not all; method: immunoSEQ multiplex PCR. Of about 98,000 clones listed, 82% were seen once; the top ten hold around 3.7%. Of note for this clone: Its matching antigen is unknown.

The sample in question was peripheral blood, obtained from a patient treated with radiotherapy plus ipilimumab. The receptor was isolated from a human donor with non-small cell lung cancer who had a partial response to radiotherapy plus ipilimumab.

Written as DNA, the CDR3 is TGTGCCACCAGCAGACTCCGGGACAATTATCAGCCCCAGCATTTT. The encoded protein is CATSRLRDNYQPQHF. This rearrangement joins TRBV15 to TRBJ1-5, with D maybe TRBD1 (6 bases). The CDR3 runs 15 residues. The germline gives CDR1 LNHNV, CDR2 YYDKDF (reference sequence). V was shortened by 2 bases and J by 5 bases, with 13 bases between the two germline ends. Variable domain in full (rest from reference TRBV15 and TRBJ1-5): DAMVIQNPRYQVTQFGKPVTLSCSQTLNHNVMYWYQQKSSQAPKLLFHYYDKDFNNEADTPDNFQSRRPNTSFCFLDIRSPGLGDTAMYLCATSRLRDNYQPQHFGDGTRLSIL.